These 19 T cell receptor beta chains were all obtained from the same sample, sequenced in a study of blood T cell repertoires in COVID-19. Measured with immunoSEQ multiplex PCR; TCRdb has only the in-frame clones, and not every one. There are around 140,000 clones in the sample; 76% occur only once, and approximately 4.5% lies in the top ten. Sequenced: peripheral blood. These receptors all stem from a woman older than 75 with active or convalescent COVID-19.

V gene TRBV2 combines with J gene TRBJ2-7, with 7 bases identical to TRBD1. Germline trimming cut 7 bases from V and 3 bases from J; bases unmatched to any gene: 3. The CDR3 covers 12 residues. The germline V gene has CDR1 SNHLY and CDR2 FYNNEI. The CDR3 DNA follows: TGTGCCAGCACTTACAGGGGCTACGAGCAGTACTTC. Residues: CASTYRGYEQYF.

The chain is built from TRBV7-8 and TRBJ2-3, with TRBD2 identical over 9 bases. In germline, CDR1 is SGHVS, CDR2 FQNEAQ. This CDR3 comprises 19 residues. V shed 4 bases, J shed 2 bases, and the junction held 16 bases outside the gene matches. The CDR3 spells CASSSRRAGGQFTTDTQYF. CDR3 DNA: TGTGCCAGCAGCTCCAGAAGGGCGGGGGGGCAGTTCACCACAGATACGCAGTATTTT.

DNA for the CDR3: TGTGCCATCAGTTCCCTAAATGAGCAGTTCTTC. This codes for CAISSLNEQFF. The J gene is TRBJ2-1, the V gene TRBV10-3; D is undetermined. Trimming shortened V by 5 bases and J by 7 bases, and 6 bases separated the two germline ends. The CDR3 runs 11 residues. Germline V gene sequence: CDR1 ENHRY, CDR2 SYGVKD.

This chain links TRBV12-3 or TRBV12-4 with TRBJ1-1, with TRBD1 as a possible D gene (5 bases). The CDR3 contains 11 residues. V lost 6 bases and J 11 bases, leaving 13 bases between the germline ends. The chain's CDR3 is CASRGLPGAFF. CDR3 DNA sequence: TGTGCCAGCAGGGGGCTTCCTGGGGCTTTCTTT.

This clone was seen a handful of times. The J gene is TRBJ1-2, the V gene TRBV10-2, with a weak D call TRBD1 (6 bases). The CDR3 consists of 16 residues. Germline-derived CDR1 and CDR2 are WSHSY and SAAADI. V dropped 6 bases and J dropped 0 bases, with 17 bases sitting between them. CDR3 coding DNA: TGCGCCAGCAGGCCTACCGGACAGTTAGCTAACTATGGCTACACCTTC. It codes for CASRPTGQLANYGYTF.

V is TRBV6-1 and J is TRBJ1-5, with a possible D match to TRBD1 (5 bases). The germline CDR1 and CDR2 sequences are MNHNS and SASEGT. The V and J ends lost 1 base and 5 bases respectively, with 6 bases between them. This CDR3 has 13 amino acids. The CDR3 protein is CASSEGRDQPQHF. For the CDR3, the DNA is TGTGCCAGCAGTGAAGGCAGGGATCAGCCCCAGCATTTT.

This chain connects TRBV11-2 to TRBJ2-1; the D gene is possibly TRBD2 (5 bases). The CDR3 consists of 16 residues. V was cut by 1 base and J by 9 bases, with 19 bases left in between. Germline V gene lookup returns CDR1 SGHAT and CDR2 FQNNGV. The CDR3 here is CASSLVGTLPRAEQFF. The CDR3 DNA reads TGTGCCAGCAGCTTAGTCGGTACGCTTCCGAGGGCTGAGCAGTTCTTC. The full variable domain, with the rest looked up from reference TRBV11-2 and TRBJ2-1, is EAGVAQSPRYKIIEKRQSVAFWCNPISGHATLYWYQQILGQGPKLLIQFQNNGVVDDSQLPKDRFSAERLKGVDSTLKIQPAKLEDSAVYLCASSLVGTLPRAEQFFGPGTRLTVL.

This clone occurred many times. V usage is TRBV2 and J usage is TRBJ1-2; the D is unclear. This CDR3 is built from 15 residues. Germline CDR1 SNHLY, CDR2 FYNNEI. The V end was cut by 1 base, the J end by 1 base, with 10 bases between. Here the CDR3 DNA reads TGTGCCAGCAGTGAAGTTACACGACTTAACTATGGCTACACCTTC. Residues: CASSEVTRLNYGYTF.

Only one count was recorded for this clone. The chain links TRBV2 to TRBJ2-3; a possible D gene is TRBD2 (5 bases). Trimming shortened V by 9 bases and J by 2 bases, and 18 bases separated the two germline ends. The germline V gene has CDR1 SNHLY and CDR2 FYNNEI. This CDR3 region has 15 residues. Written as DNA, the CDR3 is TGTGCCAGTTTAGCGAGCTACCCTAACACAGATACGCAGTATTTT. Translated: CASLASYPNTDTQYF.

This rearrangement joins TRBV5-1 to TRBJ1-4; unclear D gene. V was cut by 4 bases and J by 4 bases, with 17 bases left in between. CDR1 and CDR2 (germline): SGHRS, YFSETQ. The CDR3 totals 16 residues. CDR3 bases: TGCGCCAGCAGCACCCGGGCCGCCGGGGTTAATGAAAAACTGTTTTTT. Translating gives CASSTRAAGVNEKLFF.

The gene calls are TRBV7-9 and TRBJ2-1, with D perhaps matching TRBD1 (5 bases). Deletions cut 0 bases from V and 4 bases from J, with 10 bases between. This CDR3 is built from 15 residues. Germline values: CDR1 SEHNR, CDR2 FQNEAQ (reference sequence). This CDR3 is CASSLARVDYNEQFF. CDR3 nucleotide sequence: TGTGCCAGCAGCTTAGCCAGGGTAGATTACAATGAGCAGTTCTTC. Full variable domain (rest looked up from reference TRBV7-9 and TRBJ2-1): DTGVSQNPRHKITKRGQNVTFRCDPISEHNRLYWYRQTLGQGPEFLTYFQNEAQLEKSRLLSDRFSAERPKGSFSTLEIQRTEQGDSAMYLCASSLARVDYNEQFFGPGTRLTVL.

Written as DNA, the CDR3 is TGTGCCAGCAGCCCGACAGGGGATAGCAATCAGCCCCAGCATTTT. It codes for CASSPTGDSNQPQHF. The V call is TRBV5-5, the J call TRBJ1-5, with TRBD1 matching 8 bases. The CDR3 is 15 residues long. V lost 4 bases and J lost 0; bases outside the gene matches: 3. Germline CDR1 reads SGHKS; CDR2 reads YYEKEE (reference sequence).

J is TRBJ1-2 and V is TRBV5-1, with D possibly TRBD1 on 6 matching bases. Trimming cost V 0 bases and J 4 bases, with 10 bases left between them. Per the germline V gene, CDR1 is SGHRS and CDR2 is YFSETQ. The CDR3 totals 14 residues. CDR3 in amino acids: CASSLAADSYGYTF. As DNA, the CDR3 is TGCGCCAGCAGCTTGGCGGCGGACAGCTATGGCTACACCTTC.

The chain uses TRBV27 and TRBJ2-2, with 10 positions matching TRBD1. Looked up from germline, CDR1 is MNHEY and CDR2 is SMNVEV (reference sequence). Germline trimming cut 5 bases from V and 3 bases from J; bases unmatched to any gene: 6. The CDR3 sequence is 16 residues long. CDR3 protein: CASSPTGTGDTGELFF. CDR3 nucleotides: TGTGCCAGCAGTCCGACCGGGACAGGGGACACCGGGGAGCTGTTTTTT.

The V call is TRBV2, the J call TRBJ1-2; a weak D match, TRBD1 (5 bases). Trimming took off 7 bases at V and 0 bases at J, with 15 bases between the two ends. The CDR3 length is 15 residues. CDR1 is SNHLY, CDR2 FYNNEI, per germline. The CDR3 sequence is CASTTRRGANYGYTF. DNA of the CDR3: TGTGCCAGCACCACTCGTCGGGGGGCTAACTATGGCTACACCTTC.

The chain joins TRBV3-1 (or the pseudogene TRBV3-2) to TRBJ2-3; D is unresolved. The CDR3 consists of 16 residues. CDR1 LGHDT and CDR2 YNNKEL come from the germline V gene (reference sequence). V shed 4 bases and J shed 1 base, with 15 bases lying between them. DNA of the CDR3: TGTGCCAGCAGCCGGGCCCTATCGGAAGGCACAGATACGCAGTATTTT. Its protein product is CASSRALSEGTDTQYF.

The chain combines TRBV9 with TRBJ2-2; D is perhaps TRBD2 (6 bases). Trimming removed 3 bases from V and 1 base from J, with 16 bases in between. The CDR3 totals 17 residues. Germline V gives CDR1 SGDLS, CDR2 YYNGEE. DNA of the CDR3: TGTGCCAGCAGCGCTGCGAAGGGACTTCTGAACACCGGGGAGCTGTTTTTT. As protein: CASSAAKGLLNTGELFF.

The chain recombines TRBV6-6 with TRBJ1-4; D remains unclear. The CDR3 has 16 amino acids. Germline V gene sequence: CDR1 MNHNY, CDR2 SVGAGI (reference sequence). V dropped 1 base and J dropped 0 bases, with 9 bases sitting between them. The CDR3 bases are TGTGCCAGCAGTTACTTTCCAGGTTCAACTAATGAAAAACTGTTTTTT. Protein product: CASSYFPGSTNEKLFF.

V gene TRBV3-1 (or the pseudogene TRBV3-2) combines with J gene TRBJ2-3; TRBD1 might be the D (6 bases). The CDR3 contains 17 residues. Looked up from germline, CDR1 is LGHDT and CDR2 is YNNKEL (reference sequence). V was shortened by 1 base and J by 1 base, with 15 bases between the two germline ends. CDR3 DNA: TGTGCCAGCAGCCAAGTAGCTAGGGGGTTCGGCACAGATACGCAGTATTTT. Translation: CASSQVARGFGTDTQYF.